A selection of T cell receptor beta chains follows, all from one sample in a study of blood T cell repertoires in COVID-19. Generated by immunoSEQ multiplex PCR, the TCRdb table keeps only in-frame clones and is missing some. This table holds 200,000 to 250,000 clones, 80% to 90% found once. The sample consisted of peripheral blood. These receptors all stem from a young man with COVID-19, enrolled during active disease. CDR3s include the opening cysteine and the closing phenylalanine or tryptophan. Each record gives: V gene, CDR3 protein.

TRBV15,CATSRDRGYEQYF
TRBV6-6,CASRSRDRGNGYTF
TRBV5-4,CASGDREMNTEAFF
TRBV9,CASSVGGSYNEQFF
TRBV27,CASSSTGGGGEKLFF
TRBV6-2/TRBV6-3,CASSSGDSPLHF
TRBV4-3,CASSLQRSGPSGANVLTF
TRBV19,CASSTQQGRGYEQYF
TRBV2,CASSETDFRNTEAFF
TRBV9,CASSPDRVGMNTEAFF
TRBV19,CASSSQRRTGTTDTQYF
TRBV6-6,CASSYSASPNYSPLHF
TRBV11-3,CASSLGFRTSGRNNEQFF
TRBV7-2,CASSRDRSQAFF
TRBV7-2,CASSLGWQNEAFF
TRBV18,CASSPLRQDYNEQFF
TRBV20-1,CSASTWGGGTGELFF
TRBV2,CASRVLAGVGNEQFF
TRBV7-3,CASSFPPGGNTEAFF
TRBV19,CASADRAGSSYGYTF